The 24 T cell receptor beta chains reported below all come from one sample, sequenced in a study of response to subunit inactivated influenza vaccine. TCRdb re-called the RT-PCR reads with MiXCR, one entry per CDR3 protein. The sample has 610,000 or so distinct CDR3 sequences, 14% seen once. This specimen consisted of PBMCs from blood, obtained about 11 days after vaccination. The receptors shown here come from a middle-aged man who received an inactivated influenza vaccine.

This clonotype has more than one count but fewer than ten. The chain links TRBV24-1 to TRBJ2-5, with D perhaps assigned TRBD1 or TRBD2 (6 bases each). CDR3 length: 13 residues. Trimming shortened V by 10 bases and J by 4 bases, and 15 bases separated the two germline ends. CDR1 is KGHDR, CDR2 SFDVKD, per germline. This CDR3 reads CATQGGRTETQYF. The CDR3, as DNA: TGTGCCACTCAAGGGGGGCGGACAGAGACCCAGTACTTC.

The chain recombines TRBV5-5 with TRBJ2-2; 8 nucleotides align to TRBD1. With V trimmed by 5 bases and J by 12 bases, 12 bases remained unmatched. Germline V gene sequence: CDR1 SGHKS, CDR2 YYEKEE (reference sequence). The CDR3 runs 14 residues. Here the CDR3 DNA reads TGTGCCAGCAGGGGGTTCGGGACAGGTCCAAAGCTGTTTTTT. Translated, it gives CASRGFGTGPKLFF.

The V call is TRBV19, the J call TRBJ1-5, with TRBD1 as a possible D gene (6 bases). The CDR3 totals 17 residues. Trimming took off 6 bases at V and 2 bases at J, with 20 bases between the two ends. CDR1 and CDR2 (germline): LNHDA, SQIVND (reference sequence). The CDR3 DNA sequence: TGTGCCAGTAGCCCACTCAGCGGGGGCGCCGGCAATCAGCCCCAGCATTTT. This sequence encodes CASSPLSGGAGNQPQHF.

This clonotype has more than one count but fewer than ten. The chain links TRBV9 to TRBJ2-1; D is perhaps TRBD2 (6 bases). The CDR3 consists of 15 residues. The V end was cut by 0 bases, the J end by 9 bases, with 16 bases between. Germline assignment: CDR1 SGDLS and CDR2 YYNGEE. The DNA of the CDR3 is TGTGCCAGCAGCGTAGATATGGGGTTGCGGGGTGAGCAGTTCTTC. It is translated as CASSVDMGLRGEQFF.

The V and J genes are TRBV20-1 and TRBJ2-3, with TRBD2 identical over 7 bases. The CDR3 contains 15 residues. Germline-derived CDR1 and CDR2 are DFQATT and SNEGSKA (reference sequence). J gave up 4 bases and V 3 bases, and 10 bases lay outside the gene matches. In nucleotides, the CDR3 is TGCAGTGCTAGCGGACACTTCGGGAGGTCAGATACGCAGTATTTT. Protein product: CSASGHFGRSDTQYF.

This clonotype was observed a few times. In nucleotides, the CDR3 is TGTGCCAGCAGCCAGACTAGCGGGGGGCAAGAGCAGTTCTTC. This sequence encodes CASSQTSGGQEQFF. The rearrangement uses TRBV3-1 and TRBJ2-1, with 13 bases matching TRBD2. V trimming: 3 bases; J trimming: 10 bases; junction bases outside the gene matches: 3. CDR1 is LGHDT and CDR2 is YNNKEL in the germline V gene (reference sequence). CDR3 length: 14 amino acids.

V gene TRBV6-6 combines with J gene TRBJ1-2; D may be TRBD1 (6 bases). The ends were cut back, 9 bases at V and 7 bases at J, with 12 bases in the middle. The CDR3 runs to 11 residues. The V gene's germline CDR1 is MNHNY and CDR2 SVGAGI (reference sequence). CDR3 region: CASATGAGYTF. CDR3 nucleotides: TGTGCCAGTGCCACGGGGGCTGGCTACACCTTC.

This clonotype has a handful of counts. The gene calls are TRBV20-1 and TRBJ2-7; 7 bases agree with TRBD1. Trimming removed 0 bases from V and 0 bases from J; junction bases left unmatched: 8. The CDR3 spans 16 residues. CDR1 DFQATT and CDR2 SNEGSKA come from the germline V gene (reference sequence). The CDR3 reads CSARDWDSPSSYEQYF. The DNA of the CDR3 is TGCAGTGCTAGAGATTGGGACAGTCCAAGCTCCTACGAGCAGTACTTC.

CDR3 loop: CAWAGTVPYEQYF. As DNA, the CDR3 is TGTGCCTGGGCTGGGACGGTTCCCTACGAGCAGTACTTC. V usage is TRBV30 and J usage is TRBJ2-7; D may match TRBD1 or TRBD2 (5 bases each). The CDR3 totals 13 residues. Germline V gives CDR1 GTSNPN, CDR2 SVGIG (reference sequence). The V and J ends lost 5 bases and 2 bases respectively, with 13 bases between them.

The CDR3 reads CASSQNGHLEAFF. The CDR3 region has the DNA TGTGCCAGCAGCCAAAACGGACACTTAGAAGCTTTCTTT. The J gene is TRBJ1-1, the V gene TRBV2; D might be TRBD1 (5 bases). The ends were cut back, 6 bases at V and 8 bases at J, with 16 bases in the middle. This CDR3 region has 13 residues. Germline-derived CDR1 and CDR2 are SNHLY and FYNNEI.

The chain has TRBV12-3 or TRBV12-4 and TRBJ2-1; no firm D call. The V and J ends lost 2 bases and 8 bases respectively, with 10 bases between them. There are 13 residues in the CDR3. The CDR3 loop reads CASSLRTEHEQFF. CDR3 sequence (DNA): TGTGCCAGCAGTTTACGCACGGAACATGAGCAGTTCTTC.

In this sample, this clonotype turned up many times. The CDR3 reads CASSLASFGDGDTQYF. For the CDR3, the DNA is TGCGCCAGCAGCTTGGCCTCCTTTGGGGACGGGGATACGCAGTATTTT. The genes are TRBV5-1 and TRBJ2-3, with D perhaps given as TRBD1 or TRBD2 (5 bases each). CDR1 is SGHRS and CDR2 is YFSETQ in the germline V gene. The CDR3 runs to 16 residues. With 0 bases removed from V and 6 bases from J, the gap between germline ends came to 17 bases.

V usage is TRBV7-9 and J usage is TRBJ2-1; 13 bases line up with TRBD2. CDR1 SEHNR and CDR2 FQNEAQ come from the germline V gene (reference sequence). Trimming cost V 10 bases and J 6 bases; bases outside gene matches: 9. This CDR3 contains 15 residues. The CDR3 sequence is CATGLAGAGGNEQFF. CDR3 sequence (DNA): TGTGCCACCGGACTAGCGGGAGCCGGCGGCAATGAGCAGTTCTTC. Combining the CDR3 with reference TRBV7-9 and TRBJ2-1 gives the whole variable domain DTGVSQNPRHKITKRGQNVTFRCDPISEHNRLYWYRQTLGQGPEFLTYFQNEAQLEKSRLLSDRFSAERPKGSFSTLEIQRTEQGDSAMYLCATGLAGAGGNEQFFGPGTRLTVL.

This CDR3 is CASSFLISNQPQHF. The CDR3 bases are TGTGCCAGCAGTTTCCTGATCAGCAATCAGCCCCAGCATTTT. The rearrangement uses TRBV28 and TRBJ1-5; unclear D gene. Trimming removed 3 bases from V and 1 base from J, with 7 bases in between. There are 14 residues in the CDR3. In germline, CDR1 is MDHEN, CDR2 SYDVKM.

This clonotype was detected only a few times. The rearrangement uses TRBV15 and TRBJ1-4, with a possible D match to TRBD1 (6 bases). V was trimmed by 3 bases and J by 5 bases, leaving 19 bases between them. In germline, CDR1 is LNHNV, CDR2 YYDKDF (reference sequence). CDR3 length: 17 residues. CDR3 in DNA: TGTGCCACCAGCAGTACAGGGCTAGTCGGGGTGAATGAAAAACTGTTTTTT. It encodes CATSSTGLVGVNEKLFF.

This clonotype turned up a few times. V gene TRBV28 combines with J gene TRBJ1-2; D is unresolved. This CDR3 region has 12 residues. The V and J ends lost 3 bases and 7 bases respectively, with 9 bases between them. In germline, CDR1 is MDHEN, CDR2 SYDVKM. The CDR3 DNA follows: TGTGCCAGCAGTTTTAACGATGGTGGCTACACCTTC. Translated: CASSFNDGGYTF.

This clonotype was counted ten times or more. V usage is TRBV3-1 and J usage is TRBJ2-5; 7 positions match TRBD1. Per the germline V gene, CDR1 is LGHDT and CDR2 is YNNKEL (reference sequence). V trimming: 1 base; J trimming: 2 bases; junction bases outside the gene matches: 4. This CDR3 comprises 15 residues. CDR3 coding DNA: TGTGCCAGCAGCCAAGGGGGGACAGAACAAGAGACCCAGTACTTC. Its translation is CASSQGGTEQETQYF.

This clonotype was observed at least ten times. The rearrangement uses TRBV6-1 and TRBJ2-7; 10 bases agree with TRBD2. With V trimmed by 8 bases and J by 7 bases, 11 bases remained unmatched. Germline values: CDR1 MNHNS, CDR2 SASEGT. There are 14 residues in the CDR3. The CDR3 nucleotides read TGTGCCAGCCTTGGACTAGCGGAGGGCTCGGAGCAGTACTTC. Translated: CASLGLAEGSEQYF.

This clonotype turned up a few times. The chain couples TRBV11-2 to TRBJ2-7; TRBD1 aligns across 9 bases. V gave up 5 bases and J gave up 5 bases; unmatched junction bases: 7. Per germline, CDR1 SGHAT and CDR2 FQNNGV. This CDR3 has 14 residues. The CDR3 DNA reads TGTGCCAGCAGCAGGGGGACAGGGTTGGACGAGCAGTACTTC. This translates into CASSRGTGLDEQYF.

The chain carries TRBV2 and TRBJ2-1; unclear D gene. V lost 4 bases and J 2 bases, leaving 9 bases between the germline ends. Germline CDR1 reads SNHLY; CDR2 reads FYNNEI. The CDR3 has 14 amino acids. CDR3 amino acids: CASSVRVAYNEQFF. The CDR3 DNA reads as TGTGCCAGCAGTGTTCGGGTGGCCTACAATGAGCAGTTCTTC.

The chain employs TRBV5-1 and TRBJ2-2; TRBD2 might be the D (6 bases). The CDR3 consists of 15 residues. Germline-derived CDR1 and CDR2 are SGHRS and YFSETQ. Trimming took 0 bases from V and 6 from J, leaving 12 bases between them. The CDR3 sequence is CASSLEAREAGELFF. The CDR3 DNA follows: TGCGCCAGCAGCTTGGAAGCCAGGGAGGCCGGGGAGCTGTTTTTT.

The table lists this clonotype with a few counts. The gene calls are TRBV24-1 and TRBJ2-1, with D perhaps assigned TRBD1 or TRBD2 (5 bases each). The length of the CDR3 is 14 residues. Germline V CDR1 and CDR2: KGHDR, SFDVKD. Trimming pared 12 bases from V and 0 bases from J, leaving 14 bases between. CDR3 residues: CAASGASSYNEQFF. The CDR3 DNA reads TGTGCCGCGTCCGGGGCCTCCTCCTACAATGAGCAGTTCTTC.

This clonotype was seen a few times. The V and J genes are TRBV7-2 and TRBJ2-7, with D hard to call. This CDR3 region has 13 residues. Germline CDR1 reads SGHTA; CDR2 reads FQGNSA. Trimming pared 5 bases from V and 4 bases from J, leaving 12 bases between. This CDR3 reads CASSQLAGYEQYF. CDR3 DNA sequence: TGTGCCAGCAGCCAGCTCGCAGGATACGAGCAGTACTTC.

This clonotype has only a few counts. CDR3 protein: CASSHHRQGGYNEQFF. The CDR3 DNA reads as TGTGCCAGCAGCCATCATCGACAGGGAGGCTACAATGAGCAGTTCTTC. The chain employs TRBV6-2 or TRBV6-3 and TRBJ2-1; tentatively, D is TRBD1 (7 bases). CDR1 is MNHEY and CDR2 is SVGEGT in the germline V gene. The V end lost 6 bases, the J end lost 3 bases, and 18 bases lay between the germline ends. The length of the CDR3 is 16 residues.